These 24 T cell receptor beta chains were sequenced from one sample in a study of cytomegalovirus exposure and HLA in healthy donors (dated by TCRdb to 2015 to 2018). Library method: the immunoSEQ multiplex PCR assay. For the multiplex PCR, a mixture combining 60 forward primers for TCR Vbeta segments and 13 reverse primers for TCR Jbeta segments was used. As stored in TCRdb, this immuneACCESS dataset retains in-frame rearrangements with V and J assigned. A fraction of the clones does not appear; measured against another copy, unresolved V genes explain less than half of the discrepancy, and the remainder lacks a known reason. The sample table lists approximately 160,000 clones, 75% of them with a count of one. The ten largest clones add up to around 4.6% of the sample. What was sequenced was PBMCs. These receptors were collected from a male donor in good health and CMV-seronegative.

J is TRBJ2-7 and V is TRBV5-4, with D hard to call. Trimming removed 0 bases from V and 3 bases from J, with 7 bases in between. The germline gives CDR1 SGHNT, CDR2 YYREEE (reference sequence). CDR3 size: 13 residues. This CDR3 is CASSLGLIYEQYF. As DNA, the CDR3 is TGTGCCAGCAGCTTGGGACTCATCTACGAGCAGTACTTC.

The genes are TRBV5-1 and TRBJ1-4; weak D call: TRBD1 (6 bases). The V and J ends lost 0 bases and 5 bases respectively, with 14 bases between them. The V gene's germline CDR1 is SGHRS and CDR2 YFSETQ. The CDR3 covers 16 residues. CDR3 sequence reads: CASSLVPGTRNEKLFF. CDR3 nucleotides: TGCGCCAGCAGCTTGGTCCCCGGGACAAGGAATGAAAAACTGTTTTTT.

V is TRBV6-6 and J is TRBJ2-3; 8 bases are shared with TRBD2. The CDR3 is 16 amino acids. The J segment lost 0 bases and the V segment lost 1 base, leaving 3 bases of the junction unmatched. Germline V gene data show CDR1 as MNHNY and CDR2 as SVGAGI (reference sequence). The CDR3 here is CASSYLGGGSTDTQYF. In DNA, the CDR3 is TGTGCCAGCAGTTACTTGGGCGGGGGGAGCACAGATACGCAGTATTTT.

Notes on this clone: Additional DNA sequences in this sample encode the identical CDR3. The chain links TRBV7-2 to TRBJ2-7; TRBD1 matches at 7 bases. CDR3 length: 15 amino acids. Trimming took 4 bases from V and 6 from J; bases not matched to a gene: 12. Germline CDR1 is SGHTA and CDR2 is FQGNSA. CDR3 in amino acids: CASSSGGQRFAEQYF. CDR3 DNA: TGTGCCAGCAGCTCAGGGGGACAGCGCTTCGCCGAGCAGTACTTC.

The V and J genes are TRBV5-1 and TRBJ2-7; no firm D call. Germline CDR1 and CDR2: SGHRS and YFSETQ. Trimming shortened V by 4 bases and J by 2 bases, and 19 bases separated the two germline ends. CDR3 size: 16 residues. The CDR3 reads CASSTPERSTAYEQYF. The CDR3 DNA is TGCGCCAGCAGCACCCCGGAGAGGTCAACGGCCTACGAGCAGTACTTC.

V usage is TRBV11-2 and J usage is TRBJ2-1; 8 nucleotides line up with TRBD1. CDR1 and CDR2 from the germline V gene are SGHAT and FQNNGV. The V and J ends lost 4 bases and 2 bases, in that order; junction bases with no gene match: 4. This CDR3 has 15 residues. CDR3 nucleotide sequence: TGTGCCAGCAGCTCCGGGACAGGAGCCTACAATGAGCAGTTCTTC. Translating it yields CASSSGTGAYNEQFF. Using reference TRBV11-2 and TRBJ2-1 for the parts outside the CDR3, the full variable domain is EAGVAQSPRYKIIEKRQSVAFWCNPISGHATLYWYQQILGQGPKLLIQFQNNGVVDDSQLPKDRFSAERLKGVDSTLKIQPAKLEDSAVYLCASSSGTGAYNEQFFGPGTRLTVL.

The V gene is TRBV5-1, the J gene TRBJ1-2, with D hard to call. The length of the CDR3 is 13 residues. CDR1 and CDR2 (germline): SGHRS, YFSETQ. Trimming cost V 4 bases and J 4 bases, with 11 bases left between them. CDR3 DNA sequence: TGCGCCAGCAGCGTCTGGGAGTTCTATGGCTACACCTTC. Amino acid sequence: CASSVWEFYGYTF.

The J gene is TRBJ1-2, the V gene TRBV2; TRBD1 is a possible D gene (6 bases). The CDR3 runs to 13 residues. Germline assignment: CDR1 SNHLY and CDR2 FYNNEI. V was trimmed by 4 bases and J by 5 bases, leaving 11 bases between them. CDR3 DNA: TGTGCCAGCAGTGGGGACACTTCATATGGCTACACCTTC. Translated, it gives CASSGDTSYGYTF.

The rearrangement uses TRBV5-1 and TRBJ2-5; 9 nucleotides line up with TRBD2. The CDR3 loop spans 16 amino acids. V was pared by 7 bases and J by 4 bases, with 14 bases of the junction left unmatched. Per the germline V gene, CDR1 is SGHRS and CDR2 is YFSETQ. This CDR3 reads CASSMGGAGGGETQYF. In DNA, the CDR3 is TGCGCCAGCTCAATGGGGGGCGCGGGAGGGGGAGAGACCCAGTACTTC.

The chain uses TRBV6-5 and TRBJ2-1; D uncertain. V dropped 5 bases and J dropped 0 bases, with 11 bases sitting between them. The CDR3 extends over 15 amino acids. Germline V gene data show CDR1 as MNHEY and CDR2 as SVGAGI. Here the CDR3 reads CASSRDTDSYNEQFF. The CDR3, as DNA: TGTGCCAGCAGTAGAGACACCGACTCCTACAATGAGCAGTTCTTC.

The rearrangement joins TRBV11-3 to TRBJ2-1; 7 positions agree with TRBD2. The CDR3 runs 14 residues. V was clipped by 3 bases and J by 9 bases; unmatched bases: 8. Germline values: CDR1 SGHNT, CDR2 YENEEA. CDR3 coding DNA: TGTGCCAGCAGCTTCGGCGGGAGCCAGGTTGAGCAGTTCTTC. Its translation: CASSFGGSQVEQFF. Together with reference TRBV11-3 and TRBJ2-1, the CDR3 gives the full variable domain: EAGVVQSPRYKIIEKKQPVAFWCNPISGHNTLYWYLQNLGQGPELLIRYENEEAVDDSQLPKDRFSAERLKGVDSTLKIQPAELGDSAVYLCASSFGGSQVEQFFGPGTRLTVL.

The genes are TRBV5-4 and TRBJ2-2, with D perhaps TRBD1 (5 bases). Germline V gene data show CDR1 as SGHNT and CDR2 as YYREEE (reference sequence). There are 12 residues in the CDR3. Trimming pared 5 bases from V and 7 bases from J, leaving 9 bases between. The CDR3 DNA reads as TGTGCCAGCAGTACAGGCTTCGGGGAGCTGTTTTTT. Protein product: CASSTGFGELFF.

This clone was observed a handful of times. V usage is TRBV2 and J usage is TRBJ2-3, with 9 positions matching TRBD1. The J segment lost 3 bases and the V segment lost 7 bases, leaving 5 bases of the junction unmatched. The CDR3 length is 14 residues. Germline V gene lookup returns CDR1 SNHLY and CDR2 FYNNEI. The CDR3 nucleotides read TGTGCCAGCAAGGTACAGGGGGCGACAGATACGCAGTATTTT. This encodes CASKVQGATDTQYF.

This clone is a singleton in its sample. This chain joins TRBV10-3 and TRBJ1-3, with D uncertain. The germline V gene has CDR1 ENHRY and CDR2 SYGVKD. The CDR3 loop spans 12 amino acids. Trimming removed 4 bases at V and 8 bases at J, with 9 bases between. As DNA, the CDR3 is TGTGCCATCAGTGGTGGGCTGGACACCATATATTTT. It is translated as CAISGGLDTIYF.

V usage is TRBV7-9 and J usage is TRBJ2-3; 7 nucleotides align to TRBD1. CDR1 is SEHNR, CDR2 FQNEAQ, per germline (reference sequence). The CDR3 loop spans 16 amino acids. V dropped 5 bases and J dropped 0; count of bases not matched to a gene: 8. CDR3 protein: CASSPKQGSSTDTQYF. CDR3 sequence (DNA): TGTGCCAGCAGCCCCAAACAGGGGTCTAGCACAGATACGCAGTATTTT. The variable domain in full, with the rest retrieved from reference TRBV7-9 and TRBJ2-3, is DTGVSQNPRHKITKRGQNVTFRCDPISEHNRLYWYRQTLGQGPEFLTYFQNEAQLEKSRLLSDRFSAERPKGSFSTLEIQRTEQGDSAMYLCASSPKQGSSTDTQYFGPGTRLTVL.

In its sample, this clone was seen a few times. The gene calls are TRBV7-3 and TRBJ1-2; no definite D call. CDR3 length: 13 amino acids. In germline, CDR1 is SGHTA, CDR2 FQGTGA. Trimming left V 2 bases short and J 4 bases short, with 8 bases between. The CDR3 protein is CASSLGGFYGYTF. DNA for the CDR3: TGTGCCAGCAGCTTAGGAGGGTTCTATGGCTACACCTTC.

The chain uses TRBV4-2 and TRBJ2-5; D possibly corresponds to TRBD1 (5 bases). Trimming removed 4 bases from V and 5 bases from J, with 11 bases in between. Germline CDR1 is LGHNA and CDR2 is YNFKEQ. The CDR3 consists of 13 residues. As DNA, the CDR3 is TGTGCCAGCAGCCCAGGGAATGGGGAGACCCAGTACTTC. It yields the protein CASSPGNGETQYF.

Here the CDR3 DNA reads TGTGCCAGTAGTAGAACAGGGGGCCAATACAATGAGCAGTTCTTC. Translating it yields CASSRTGGQYNEQFF. The chain combines TRBV19 with TRBJ2-1, with TRBD1 identical over 9 bases. Germline V lookup: CDR1 LNHDA, CDR2 SQIVND (reference sequence). V shed 4 bases, J shed 4 bases, and the junction held 5 bases outside the gene matches. The length of the CDR3 is 15 residues.

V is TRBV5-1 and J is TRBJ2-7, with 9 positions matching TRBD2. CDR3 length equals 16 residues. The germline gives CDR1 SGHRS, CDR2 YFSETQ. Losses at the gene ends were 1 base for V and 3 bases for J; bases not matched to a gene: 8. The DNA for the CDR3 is TGCGCCAGCAGCTTGTTGGCTAGCGGGAATATCTACGAGCAGTACTTC. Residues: CASSLLASGNIYEQYF. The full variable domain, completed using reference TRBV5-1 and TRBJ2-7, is KAGVTQTPRYLIKTRGQQVTLSCSPISGHRSVSWYQQTPGQGLQFLFEYFSETQRNKGNFPGRFSGRQFSNSRSEMNVSTLELGDSALYLCASSLLASGNIYEQYFGPGTRLTVT.

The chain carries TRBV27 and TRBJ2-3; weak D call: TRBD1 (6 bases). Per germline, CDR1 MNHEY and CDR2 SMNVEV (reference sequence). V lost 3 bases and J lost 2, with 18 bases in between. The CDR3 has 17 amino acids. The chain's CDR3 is CASSFLGTPDITDTQYF. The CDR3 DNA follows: TGTGCCAGCAGTTTCCTGGGGACACCTGATATCACAGATACGCAGTATTTT.

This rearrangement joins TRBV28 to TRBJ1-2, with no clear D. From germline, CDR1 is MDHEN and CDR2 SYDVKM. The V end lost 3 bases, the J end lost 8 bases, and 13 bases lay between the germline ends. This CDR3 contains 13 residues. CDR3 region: CASSFPGIGGYTF. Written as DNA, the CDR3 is TGTGCCAGCAGTTTCCCAGGAATAGGCGGCTACACCTTC.

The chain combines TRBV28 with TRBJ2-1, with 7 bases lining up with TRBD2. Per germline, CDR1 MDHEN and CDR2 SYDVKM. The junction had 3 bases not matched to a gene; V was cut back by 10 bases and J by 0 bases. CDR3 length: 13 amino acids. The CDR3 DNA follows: TGTGCCACCAGCGGGGACTCCTACAATGAGCAGTTCTTC. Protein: CATSGDSYNEQFF.

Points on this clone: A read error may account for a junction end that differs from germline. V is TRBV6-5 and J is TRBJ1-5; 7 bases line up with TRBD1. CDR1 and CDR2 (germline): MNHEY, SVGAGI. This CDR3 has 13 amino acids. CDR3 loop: CASSYSQGQPPHF. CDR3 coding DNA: TGTGCCAGCAGTTATTCACAGGGACAGCCCCCGCATTTT.

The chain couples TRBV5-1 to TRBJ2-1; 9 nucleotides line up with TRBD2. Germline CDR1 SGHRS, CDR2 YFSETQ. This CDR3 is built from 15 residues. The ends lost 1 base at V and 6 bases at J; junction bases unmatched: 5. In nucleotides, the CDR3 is TGCGCCAGCAGCTTGAGCCAGCGGGAGGTCAATGAGCAGTTCTTC. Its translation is CASSLSQREVNEQFF. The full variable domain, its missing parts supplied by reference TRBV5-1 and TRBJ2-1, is KAGVTQTPRYLIKTRGQQVTLSCSPISGHRSVSWYQQTPGQGLQFLFEYFSETQRNKGNFPGRFSGRQFSNSRSEMNVSTLELGDSALYLCASSLSQREVNEQFFGPGTRLTVL.